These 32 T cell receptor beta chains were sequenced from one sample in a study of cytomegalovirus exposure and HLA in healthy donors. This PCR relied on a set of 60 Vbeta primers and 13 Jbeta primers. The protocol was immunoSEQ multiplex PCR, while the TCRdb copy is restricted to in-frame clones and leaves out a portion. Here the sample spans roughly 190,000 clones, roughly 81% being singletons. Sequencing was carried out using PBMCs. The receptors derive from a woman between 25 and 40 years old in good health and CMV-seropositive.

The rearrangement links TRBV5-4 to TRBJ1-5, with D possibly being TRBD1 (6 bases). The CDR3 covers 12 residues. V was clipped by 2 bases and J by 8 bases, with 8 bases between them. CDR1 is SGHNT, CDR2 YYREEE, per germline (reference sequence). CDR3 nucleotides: TGTGCCAGCAGCTTCAGGGGAGAGCCCCAGCATTTT. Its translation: CASSFRGEPQHF.

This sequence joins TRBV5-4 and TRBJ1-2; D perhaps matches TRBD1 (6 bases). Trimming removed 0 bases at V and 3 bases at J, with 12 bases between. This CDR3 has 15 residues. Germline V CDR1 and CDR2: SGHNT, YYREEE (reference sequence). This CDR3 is CASSLDREIDYGYTF. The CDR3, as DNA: TGTGCCAGCAGCTTGGACAGGGAAATCGACTATGGCTACACCTTC.

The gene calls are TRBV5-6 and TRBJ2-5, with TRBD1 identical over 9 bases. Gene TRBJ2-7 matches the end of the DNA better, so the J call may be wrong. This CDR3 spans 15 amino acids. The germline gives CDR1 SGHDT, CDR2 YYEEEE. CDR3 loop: CASWGWTGVPYEQYF. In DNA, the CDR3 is TGTGCCAGCTGGGGGTGGACAGGGGTCCCCTACGAGCAGTACTTC.

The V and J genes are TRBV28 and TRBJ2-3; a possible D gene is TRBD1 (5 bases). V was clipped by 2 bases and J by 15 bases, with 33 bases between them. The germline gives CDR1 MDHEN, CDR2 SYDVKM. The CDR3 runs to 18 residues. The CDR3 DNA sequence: TGTGCCAGCAGTTTAAAAATCTTTTGGGCAGGGTTCACAGATACGCTCTATTTT. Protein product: CASSLKIFWAGFTDTLYF.

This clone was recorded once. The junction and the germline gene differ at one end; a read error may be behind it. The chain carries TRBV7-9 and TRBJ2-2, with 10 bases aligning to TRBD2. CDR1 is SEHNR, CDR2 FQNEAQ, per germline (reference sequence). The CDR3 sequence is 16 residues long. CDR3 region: CSSVAGGGKNTGELFF. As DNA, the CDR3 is TGTTCCAGCGTAGCGGGAGGCGGAAAGAACACCGGGGAGCTGTTTTTT.

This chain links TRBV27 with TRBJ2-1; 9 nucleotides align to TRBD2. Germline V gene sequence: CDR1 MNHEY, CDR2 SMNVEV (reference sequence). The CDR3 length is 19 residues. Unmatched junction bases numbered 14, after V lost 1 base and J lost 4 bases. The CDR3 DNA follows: TGTGCCAGCAGTTTATTAACGGTCGGCGAGCGGGAGGCTTACAATGAGCAGTTCTTC. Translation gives CASSLLTVGEREAYNEQFF.

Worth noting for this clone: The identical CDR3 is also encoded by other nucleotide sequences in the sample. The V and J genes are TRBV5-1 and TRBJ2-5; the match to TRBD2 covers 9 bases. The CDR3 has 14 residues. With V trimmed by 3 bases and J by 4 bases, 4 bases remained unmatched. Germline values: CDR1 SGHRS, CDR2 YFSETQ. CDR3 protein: CASSSVRGGETQYF. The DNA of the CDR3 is TGCGCCAGCAGCTCGGTGCGGGGGGGAGAGACCCAGTACTTC.

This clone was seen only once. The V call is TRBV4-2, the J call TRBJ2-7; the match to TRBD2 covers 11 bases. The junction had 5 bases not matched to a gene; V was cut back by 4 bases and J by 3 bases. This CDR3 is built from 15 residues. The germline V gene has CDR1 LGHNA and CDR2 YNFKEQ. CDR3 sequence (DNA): TGTGCCAGCAGCCCGGGACTAGCGGCCAACTACGAGCAGTACTTC. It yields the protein CASSPGLAANYEQYF.

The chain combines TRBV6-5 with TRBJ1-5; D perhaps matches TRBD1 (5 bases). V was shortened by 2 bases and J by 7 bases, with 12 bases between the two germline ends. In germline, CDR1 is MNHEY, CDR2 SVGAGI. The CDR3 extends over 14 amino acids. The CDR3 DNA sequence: TGTGCCAGCAGTTACGTTCCAAGGGGACAGCCCCAGCATTTT. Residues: CASSYVPRGQPQHF.

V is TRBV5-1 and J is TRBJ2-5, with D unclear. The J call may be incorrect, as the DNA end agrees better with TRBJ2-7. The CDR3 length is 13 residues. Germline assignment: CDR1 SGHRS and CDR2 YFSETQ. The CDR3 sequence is CASSLGAPYEQYF. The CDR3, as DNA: TGCGCCAGCAGCTTGGGAGCCCCCTACGAGCAGTACTTC.

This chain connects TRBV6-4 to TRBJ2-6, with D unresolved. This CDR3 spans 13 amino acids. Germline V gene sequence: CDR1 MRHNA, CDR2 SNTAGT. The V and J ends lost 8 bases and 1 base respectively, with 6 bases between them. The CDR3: CASQASGANVLTF. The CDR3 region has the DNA TGTGCCAGCCAAGCTTCTGGGGCCAACGTCCTGACTTTC.

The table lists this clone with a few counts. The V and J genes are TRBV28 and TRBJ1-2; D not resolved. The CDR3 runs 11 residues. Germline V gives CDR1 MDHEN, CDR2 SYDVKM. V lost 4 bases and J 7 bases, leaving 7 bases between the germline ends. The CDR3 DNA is TGTGCCAGCAGTTCTTGGGCTGGCTACACCTTC. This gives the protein CASSSWAGYTF.

CDR3 in DNA: TGTGCCACCCGGACAGGGTCGGGATATAATTCACCCCTCCACTTT. This gives the protein CATRTGSGYNSPLHF. This chain joins TRBV19 and TRBJ1-6, with TRBD1 matching 8 bases. CDR3 size: 15 residues. Unmatched junction bases numbered 9, after V lost 10 bases and J lost 4 bases. Germline values: CDR1 LNHDA, CDR2 SQIVND (reference sequence). The full variable domain, its missing parts supplied by reference TRBV19 and TRBJ1-6, is DGGITQSPKYLFRKEGQNVTLSCEQNLNHDAMYWYRQDPGQGLRLIYYSQIVNDFQKGDIAEGYSVSREKKESFPLTVTSAQKNPTAFYLCATRTGSGYNSPLHFGNGTRLTVT.

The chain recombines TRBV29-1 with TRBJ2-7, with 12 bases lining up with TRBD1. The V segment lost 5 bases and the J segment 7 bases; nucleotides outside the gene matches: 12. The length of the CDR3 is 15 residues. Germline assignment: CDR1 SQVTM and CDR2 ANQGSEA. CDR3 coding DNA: TGCAGCGTTAAAGCAAACCGGGACAGGGGGCGTGAGCAGTACTTC. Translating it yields CSVKANRDRGREQYF.

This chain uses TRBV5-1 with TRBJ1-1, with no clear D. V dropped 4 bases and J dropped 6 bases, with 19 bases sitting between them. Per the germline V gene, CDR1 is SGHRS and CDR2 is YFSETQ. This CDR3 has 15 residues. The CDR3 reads CASSPHTRLGSEAFF. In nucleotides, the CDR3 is TGCGCCAGCAGCCCTCACACAAGGTTGGGCTCTGAAGCTTTCTTT.

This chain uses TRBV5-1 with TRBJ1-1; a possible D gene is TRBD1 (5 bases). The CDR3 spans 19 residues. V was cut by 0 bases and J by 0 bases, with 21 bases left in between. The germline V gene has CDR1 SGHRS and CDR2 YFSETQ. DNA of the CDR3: TGCGCCAGCAGCTTGGGGCAAAGGGGCCTTAGGGCGATGAACACTGAAGCTTTCTTT. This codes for CASSLGQRGLRAMNTEAFF.

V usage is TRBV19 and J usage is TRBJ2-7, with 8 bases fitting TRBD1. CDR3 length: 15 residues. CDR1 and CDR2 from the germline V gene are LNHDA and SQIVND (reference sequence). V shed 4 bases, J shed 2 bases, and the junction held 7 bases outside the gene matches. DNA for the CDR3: TGTGCCAGTAGTAAGACAGGGGCCCCAGCCTACGAGCAGTACTTC. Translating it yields CASSKTGAPAYEQYF.

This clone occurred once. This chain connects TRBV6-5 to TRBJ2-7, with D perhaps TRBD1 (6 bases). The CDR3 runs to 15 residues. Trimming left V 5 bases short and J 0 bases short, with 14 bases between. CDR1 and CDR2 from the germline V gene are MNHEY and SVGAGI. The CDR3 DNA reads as TGTGCCAGCAGTGGAGGACAAGGGGGCTCCTACGAGCAGTACTTC. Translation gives CASSGGQGGSYEQYF.

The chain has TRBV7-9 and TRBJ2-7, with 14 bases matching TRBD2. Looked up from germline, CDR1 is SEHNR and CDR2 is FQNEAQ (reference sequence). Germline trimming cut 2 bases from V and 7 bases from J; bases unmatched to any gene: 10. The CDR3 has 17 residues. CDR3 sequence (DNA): TGTGCCAGCAGCTTATGGGGGACTAGCGGGGGAACTGGGGAGCAGTACTTC. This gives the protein CASSLWGTSGGTGEQYF. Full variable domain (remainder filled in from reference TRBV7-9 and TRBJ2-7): DTGVSQNPRHKITKRGQNVTFRCDPISEHNRLYWYRQTLGQGPEFLTYFQNEAQLEKSRLLSDRFSAERPKGSFSTLEIQRTEQGDSAMYLCASSLWGTSGGTGEQYFGPGTRLTVT.

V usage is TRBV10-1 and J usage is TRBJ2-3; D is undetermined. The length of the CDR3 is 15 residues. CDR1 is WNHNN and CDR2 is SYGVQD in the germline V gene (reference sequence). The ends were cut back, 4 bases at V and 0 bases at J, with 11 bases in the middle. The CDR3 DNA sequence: TGCGCCAGCAGTGGCGGCGACGCTAGCACAGATACGCAGTATTTT. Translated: CASSGGDASTDTQYF.

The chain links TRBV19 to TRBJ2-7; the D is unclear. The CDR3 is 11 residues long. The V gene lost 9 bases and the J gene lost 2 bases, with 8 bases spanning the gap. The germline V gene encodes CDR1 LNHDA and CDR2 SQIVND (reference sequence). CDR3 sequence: CASGVAYEQYF. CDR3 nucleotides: TGTGCCAGCGGAGTCGCCTACGAGCAGTACTTC.

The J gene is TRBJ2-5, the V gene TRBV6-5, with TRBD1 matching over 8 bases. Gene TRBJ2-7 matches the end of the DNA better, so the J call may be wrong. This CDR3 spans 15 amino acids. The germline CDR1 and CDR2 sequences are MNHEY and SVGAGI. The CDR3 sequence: CASSYSWTGLYEQYF. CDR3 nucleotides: TGTGCCAGCAGTTACTCGTGGACAGGGCTATACGAGCAGTACTTC.

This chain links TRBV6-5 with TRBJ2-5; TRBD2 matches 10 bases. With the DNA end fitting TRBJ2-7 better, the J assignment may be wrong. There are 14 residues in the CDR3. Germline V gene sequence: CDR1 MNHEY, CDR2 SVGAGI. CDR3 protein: CASRSSGSHYEQYF. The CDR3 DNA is TGTGCCAGCAGATCTAGCGGGAGCCATTACGAGCAGTACTTC.

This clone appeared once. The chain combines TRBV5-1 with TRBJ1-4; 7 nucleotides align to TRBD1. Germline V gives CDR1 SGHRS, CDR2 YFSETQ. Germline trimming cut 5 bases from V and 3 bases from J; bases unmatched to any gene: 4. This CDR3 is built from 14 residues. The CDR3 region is CASREGAANEKLFF. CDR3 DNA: TGCGCCAGCAGGGAGGGGGCGGCTAATGAAAAACTGTTTTTT.

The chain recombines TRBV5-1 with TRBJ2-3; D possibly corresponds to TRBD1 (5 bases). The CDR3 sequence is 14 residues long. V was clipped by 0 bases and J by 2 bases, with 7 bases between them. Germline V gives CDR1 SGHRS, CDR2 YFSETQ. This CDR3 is CASSLEGHTDTQYF. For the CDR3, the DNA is TGCGCCAGCAGCTTGGAGGGGCACACAGATACGCAGTATTTT. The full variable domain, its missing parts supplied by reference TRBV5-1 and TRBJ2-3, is KAGVTQTPRYLIKTRGQQVTLSCSPISGHRSVSWYQQTPGQGLQFLFEYFSETQRNKGNFPGRFSGRQFSNSRSEMNVSTLELGDSALYLCASSLEGHTDTQYFGPGTRLTVL.

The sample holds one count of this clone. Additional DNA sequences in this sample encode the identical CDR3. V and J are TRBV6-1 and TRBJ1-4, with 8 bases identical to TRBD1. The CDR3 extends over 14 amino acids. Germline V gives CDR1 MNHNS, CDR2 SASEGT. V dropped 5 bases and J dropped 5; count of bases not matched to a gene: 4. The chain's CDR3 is CASSSGTGNEKLFF. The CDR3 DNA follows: TGTGCCAGCAGTTCCGGGACAGGAAATGAAAAACTGTTTTTT.

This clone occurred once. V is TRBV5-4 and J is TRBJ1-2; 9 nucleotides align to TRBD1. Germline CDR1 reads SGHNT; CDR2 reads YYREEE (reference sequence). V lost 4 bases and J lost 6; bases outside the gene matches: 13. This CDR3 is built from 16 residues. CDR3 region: CASSQLSGTGSDGYTF. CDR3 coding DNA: TGTGCCAGCAGCCAATTGTCCGGGACAGGGAGTGATGGCTACACCTTC.

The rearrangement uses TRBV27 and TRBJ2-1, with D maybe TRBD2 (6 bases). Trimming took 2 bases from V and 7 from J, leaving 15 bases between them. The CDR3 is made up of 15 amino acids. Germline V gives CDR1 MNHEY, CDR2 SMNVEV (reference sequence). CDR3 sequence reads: CASSLLREGRNEQFF. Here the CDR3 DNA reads TGTGCCAGCAGTTTACTGCGGGAAGGGAGGAATGAGCAGTTCTTC.

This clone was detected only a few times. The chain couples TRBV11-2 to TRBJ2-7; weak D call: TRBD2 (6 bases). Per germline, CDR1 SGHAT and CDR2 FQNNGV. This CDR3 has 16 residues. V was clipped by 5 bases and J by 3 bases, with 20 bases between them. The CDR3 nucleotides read TGTGCCAGCAGCGCTCTGCCCGGGACTCCAATCTACGAGCAGTACTTC. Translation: CASSALPGTPIYEQYF.

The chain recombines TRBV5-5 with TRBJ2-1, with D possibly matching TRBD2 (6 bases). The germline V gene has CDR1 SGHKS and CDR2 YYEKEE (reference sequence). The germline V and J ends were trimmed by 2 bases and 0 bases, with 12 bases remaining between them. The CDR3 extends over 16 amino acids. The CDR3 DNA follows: TGTGCCAGCAGCTTATCTAGCGAAGGCTCCTACAATGAGCAGTTCTTC. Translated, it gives CASSLSSEGSYNEQFF.

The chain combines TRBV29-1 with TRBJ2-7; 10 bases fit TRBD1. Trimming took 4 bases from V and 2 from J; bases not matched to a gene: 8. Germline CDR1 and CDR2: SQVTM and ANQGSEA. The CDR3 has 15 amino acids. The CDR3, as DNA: TGCAGCGTTGTTGAAGGACAGGGGGGACCCTACGAGCAGTACTTC. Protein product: CSVVEGQGGPYEQYF.

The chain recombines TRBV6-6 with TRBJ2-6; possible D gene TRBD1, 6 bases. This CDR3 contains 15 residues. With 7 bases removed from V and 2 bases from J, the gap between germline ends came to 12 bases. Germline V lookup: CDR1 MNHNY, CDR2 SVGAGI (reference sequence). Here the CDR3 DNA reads TGTGCCAGCACCCTCGAGGGGGCTGGGGCCAACGTCCTGACTTTC. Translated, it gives CASTLEGAGANVLTF.